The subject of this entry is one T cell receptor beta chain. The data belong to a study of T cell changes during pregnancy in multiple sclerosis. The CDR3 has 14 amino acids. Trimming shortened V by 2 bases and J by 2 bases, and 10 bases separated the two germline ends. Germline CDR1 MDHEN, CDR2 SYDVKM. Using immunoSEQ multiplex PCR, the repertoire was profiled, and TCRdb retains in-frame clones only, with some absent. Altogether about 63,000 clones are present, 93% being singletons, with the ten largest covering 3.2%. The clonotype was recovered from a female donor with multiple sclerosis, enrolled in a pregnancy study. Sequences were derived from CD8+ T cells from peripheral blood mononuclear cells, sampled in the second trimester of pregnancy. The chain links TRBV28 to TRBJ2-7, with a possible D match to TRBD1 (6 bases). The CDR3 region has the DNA TGTGCCAGCAGTTTAGTAGGGGGTGCCTACGAGCAGTACTTC. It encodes CASSLVGGAYEQYF.